Given below is one TCR beta chain in context. What it binds is unknown. Trimming took 1 base from V and 0 from J, leaving 16 bases between them. The length of the CDR3 is 17 residues. The germline V gene encodes CDR1 MGHRA and CDR2 YSYEKL. This record belongs to a study of graft-versus-host responses after intestinal transplantation. About the study: Recipients were all induced with anti-thymocyte globulin, then given tacrolimus and steroids for roughly three years.

Assay: immunoSEQ multiplex PCR; the TCRdb copy retains only in-frame clones and omits some. This sample has some 97,000 clones, with roughly 87% found just once. General study results and limits: Early post-transplant HvG declines were associated with peak circulating GvH clone levels. Analysis identified GvH clones in recipient marrow, with some appearing first in ileum or blood.

The TCR originated in a human donor who was the organ donor for an intestinal transplant. Specimen: unstimulated CD4+ T cells sorted from spleen or lymph node cells, collected before transplant. The chain is built from TRBV4-1 and TRBJ2-7; D is perhaps TRBD1 or TRBD2 (7 bases each). The DNA for the CDR3 is TGCGCCAGCAGCCAAGTTCTAGCGGACAGGTTCTCCTACGAGCAGTACTTC. Translation gives CASSQVLADRFSYEQYF.